Sequencing of this T cell receptor (beta chain) was carried out in a study of OX40 agonist ivuxolimab in advanced cancers. Study overall: Patients were infused with ivuxolimab every 2 weeks at 0.01 to 10 mg/kg.

Germline V gene lookup returns CDR1 SNHLY and CDR2 FYNNEI. The V end was cut by 8 bases, the J end by 3 bases, with 8 bases between. The CDR3 is 12 amino acids. Blood got drawn at baseline, again on cycle 4 day 1, and then on cycle 7 day 1. This clone is classed as medium-sized. TCRdb keeps only in-frame clones here, not all; method: immunoSEQ multiplex PCR. The data hold 40,000 or so clones, with around 84% observed a single time. This clonotype originated in an adult with an advanced solid tumor such as melanoma, head and neck, liver or kidney cancer. The sequenced sample was CD4+ or CD8+ T cells sorted from blood, obtained in a trial of the OX40 agonist ivuxolimab. The chain recombines TRBV2 with TRBJ2-4; D possibly corresponds to TRBD2 (5 bases). The CDR3 region has the DNA TGTGCCAGCTCACGGGACAAAAACATTCAGTACTTC. As protein: CASSRDKNIQYF.